Reported below is one T cell receptor (beta chain). This entry belongs to a study of blood T cell repertoires in COVID-19. For the study at large: COVID-19 samples collected from the United States, Italy and Spain covered acute and convalescent phases. The analysed material was cDNA or gDNA that came from T cells, B-cell-depleted T cells, or PBMCs.

Germline V gene data show CDR1 as KGHSH and CDR2 as LQKENI. This CDR3 region has 15 residues. The ends lost 4 bases at V and 4 bases at J; junction bases unmatched: 6. Methods used by the authors: For nucleated cells, counts were estimated from reference gene primer amplification. Some clones are missing from TCRdb's copy, which holds only in-frame ones; the method was immunoSEQ multiplex PCR. For V, J and clone size, that table is used; D and trimming come from the DNA. In the table there are around 130,000 clones, around nine tenths of which are singletons. The receptor was isolated from a woman aged 45-65 years with acute or convalescent COVID-19. This chain joins TRBV18 and TRBJ1-2; TRBD1 aligns across 10 bases. Sequences were obtained from peripheral blood. CDR3 DNA: TGTGCCAGCTCACTCCTGACAGGGGGCCTCTATGGCTACACCTTC. Translating gives CASSLLTGGLYGYTF.